This passage covers 29 T cell receptor beta chains from one sample sequenced in a study of cytomegalovirus exposure and HLA in healthy donors. The PCR made use of 60 Vbeta and 13 Jbeta primers. Profiled with immunoSEQ multiplex PCR; TCRdb holds only in-frame clones, not every one. Among roughly 160,000 clones listed, 60% to 80% were seen once. The sample was PBMCs. The receptors here all came from a middle-aged man in good health and CMV-seropositive.

The J gene is TRBJ1-1, the V gene TRBV27, with 7 bases aligning to TRBD1. The CDR3 loop spans 15 amino acids. CDR1 and CDR2 from the germline V gene are MNHEY and SMNVEV (reference sequence). With 5 bases clipped from V and 0 bases from J, the junction kept 6 bases outside the gene matches. The chain's CDR3 is CASSPADRVNTEAFF. CDR3 coding DNA: TGTGCCAGCAGTCCCGCCGACAGGGTGAACACTGAAGCTTTCTTT.

This clone was observed a handful of times. V and J are TRBV28 and TRBJ2-2, with 12 bases lining up with TRBD2. The CDR3 contains 16 residues. The germline CDR1 and CDR2 sequences are MDHEN and SYDVKM. The V gene end was trimmed by 7 bases and the J gene end by 5 bases; junction bases not matched to a gene: 8. CDR3 loop: CASTKRLAGVTGELFF. CDR3 DNA sequence: TGTGCCAGCACCAAAAGACTAGCGGGGGTTACCGGGGAGCTGTTTTTT.

CDR3 sequence reads: CASSYWTVAQPQHF. The CDR3 DNA sequence: TGTGCCAGCAGTTACTGGACAGTCGCGCAGCCCCAGCATTTT. V usage is TRBV6-7 and J usage is TRBJ1-5, with D possibly being TRBD1 (6 bases). TRBV6-7 is known as an ORF, though its function is uncertain. Trimming removed 1 base at V and 7 bases at J, with 11 bases between. This CDR3 has 14 residues.

This clone appeared a few times. V is TRBV9 and J is TRBJ2-7; 9 nucleotides align to TRBD2. V lost 0 bases, J lost 6 bases, and 16 bases stayed unmatched. The CDR3 contains 18 residues. Germline V gene lookup returns CDR1 SGDLS and CDR2 YYNGEE. The CDR3 sequence: CASSVGSGAGTSPLEQYF. The CDR3 nucleotides are TGTGCCAGCAGCGTAGGGTCAGGGGCCGGGACTAGCCCTCTCGAGCAGTACTTC.

The chain couples TRBV5-1 to TRBJ1-1; D gene unclear. V was pared by 0 bases and J by 4 bases, with 10 bases between. Germline CDR1 is SGHRS and CDR2 is YFSETQ. The CDR3 has 14 amino acids. The CDR3 DNA is TGCGCCAGCAGCTTGGGGACTCGGAGCACTGAAGCTTTCTTT. Its translation: CASSLGTRSTEAFF.

The J gene is TRBJ1-4, the V gene TRBV18; TRBD1 aligns across 7 bases. Germline V gene sequence: CDR1 KGHSH, CDR2 LQKENI. Trimming at V came to 2 bases and at J to 2 bases, leaving 5 bases not matched to a gene. The CDR3 extends over 16 amino acids. The CDR3 here is CASSPSDRDTNEKLFF. The DNA of the CDR3 is TGTGCCAGCTCACCATCTGACAGGGACACTAATGAAAAACTGTTTTTT.

The rearrangement joins TRBV11-2 to TRBJ2-2; 8 bases are a match to TRBD2. The CDR3 is 12 residues long. Germline loops: CDR1 SGHAT, CDR2 FQNNGV. CDR3 sequence: CATSAGTGELFF. The CDR3 DNA sequence: TGTGCGACTAGCGCTGGGACCGGGGAGCTGTTTTTT.

This chain connects TRBV7-2 to TRBJ2-5; D might be TRBD2 (5 bases). Matching the DNA end better, TRBJ2-7 makes the J call doubtful. Germline loops: CDR1 SGHTA, CDR2 FQGNSA. The CDR3 length is 16 residues. CDR3 loop: CASSLSSAGATYEQYF. In nucleotides, the CDR3 is TGTGCCAGCAGCTTATCGTCTGCGGGTGCTACCTACGAGCAGTACTTC.

The V call is TRBV4-3, the J call TRBJ1-1, with D unclear. This CDR3 spans 16 amino acids. Germline CDR1 reads LGHNA; CDR2 reads YSLEER. V was cut by 0 bases and J by 0 bases, with 11 bases left in between. The CDR3 sequence: CASSQDLGNMNTEAFF. The CDR3 nucleotides read TGCGCCAGCAGCCAAGATCTGGGCAACATGAACACTGAAGCTTTCTTT.

V and J are TRBV6-1 and TRBJ2-4; D is undetermined. Germline assignment: CDR1 MNHNS and CDR2 SASEGT. V gave up 2 bases and J gave up 2 bases, with 13 bases separating them. This CDR3 has 16 amino acids. The CDR3 region is CASSESRNLPKNIQYF. In DNA form, the CDR3 reads TGTGCCAGCAGTGAATCGCGGAACTTGCCCAAAAACATTCAGTACTTC.

V and J are TRBV5-1 and TRBJ1-5; a possible D gene is TRBD1 (5 bases). The V end was cut by 8 bases, the J end by 1 base, with 16 bases between. In germline, CDR1 is SGHRS, CDR2 YFSETQ. The CDR3 covers 15 residues. The CDR3 bases are TGCGCCAGTAGGATCGGGCAGGGAAGCAATCAGCCCCAGCATTTT. Protein: CASRIGQGSNQPQHF.

The chain uses TRBV7-8 and TRBJ1-6; D gene unclear. V was pared by 3 bases and J by 7 bases, with 13 bases between. This CDR3 spans 15 amino acids. CDR1 is SGHVS and CDR2 is FQNEAQ in the germline V gene. This CDR3 is CASSLSARSNSPLHF. The CDR3 bases are TGTGCCAGCAGCTTGTCGGCCAGGTCCAATTCACCCCTCCACTTT.

CDR3 nucleotides: TGTGCCAGCAGCCCCGGGACATATTCCTACGAGCAGTACTTC. Its translation: CASSPGTYSYEQYF. The chain couples TRBV7-2 to TRBJ2-7; possible D gene TRBD1, 6 bases. Germline assignment: CDR1 SGHTA and CDR2 FQGNSA. Trimming removed 5 bases at V and 1 base at J, with 12 bases between. This CDR3 comprises 14 residues.

V usage is TRBV5-1 and J usage is TRBJ1-4; D is perhaps TRBD1 (5 bases). The CDR3 runs 14 residues. The V gene lost 2 bases and the J gene lost 7 bases, with 12 bases spanning the gap. Germline V CDR1 and CDR2: SGHRS, YFSETQ. CDR3 loop: CASSFLQGGEKLFF. The DNA of the CDR3 is TGCGCCAGCAGCTTCCTCCAGGGTGGTGAAAAACTGTTTTTT.

The CDR3 here is CASSPPQGNYGYTF. The CDR3 DNA is TGTGCCAGCAGCCCACCCCAGGGCAACTATGGCTACACCTTC. This chain joins TRBV5-4 and TRBJ1-2; TRBD1 might be the D (5 bases). Trimming pared 4 bases from V and 2 bases from J, leaving 12 bases between. This CDR3 region has 14 residues. CDR1 and CDR2 from the germline V gene are SGHNT and YYREEE (reference sequence). Full variable domain (outside the CDR3, taken from reference TRBV5-4 and TRBJ1-2): ETGVTQSPTHLIKTRGQQVTLRCSSQSGHNTVSWYQQALGQGPQFIFQYYREEENGRGNFPPRFSGLQFPNYSSELNVNALELDDSALYLCASSPPQGNYGYTFGSGTRLTVV.

The gene calls are TRBV5-6 and TRBJ2-2, with D possibly TRBD2 on 6 matching bases. The CDR3 extends over 17 amino acids. In germline, CDR1 is SGHDT, CDR2 YYEEEE. V lost 0 bases, J lost 1 base, and 13 bases lay in between. The CDR3 bases are TGTGCCAGCAGCTTGGTTGTGGCTAGCGAGAACACCGGGGAGCTGTTTTTT. Translation: CASSLVVASENTGELFF.

This clone was detected only a few times. The genes are TRBV9 and TRBJ2-5; 7 bases are a match to TRBD2. The J call may be mistaken, given a closer DNA end match to TRBJ2-7. The CDR3 runs 15 residues. Per the germline V gene, CDR1 is SGDLS and CDR2 is YYNGEE. CDR3 bases: TGTGCCAGCAGCCGGGGAGGGGACCGCGCCTACGAGCAGTACTTC. Protein: CASSRGGDRAYEQYF.

This rearrangement joins TRBV15 to TRBJ2-2, with a tentative D call TRBD1 (6 bases). The CDR3 has 16 amino acids. The germline V and J ends were trimmed by 1 base and 0 bases, with 9 bases remaining between them. Germline V gene sequence: CDR1 LNHNV, CDR2 YYDKDF (reference sequence). CDR3: CATSRATGANTGELFF. The CDR3 DNA reads as TGTGCCACCAGCAGAGCGACAGGTGCGAACACCGGGGAGCTGTTTTTT.

The V and J genes are TRBV5-4 and TRBJ2-2; 9 positions match TRBD2. V was pared by 2 bases and J by 5 bases, with 4 bases of the junction left unmatched. The CDR3 totals 15 residues. CDR1 is SGHNT, CDR2 YYREEE, per germline (reference sequence). CDR3 DNA sequence: TGTGCCAGCAGCTTAGGAGCGGGGGGTACCGGGGAGCTGTTTTTT. This sequence encodes CASSLGAGGTGELFF. Variable domain in full (rest from reference TRBV5-4 and TRBJ2-2): ETGVTQSPTHLIKTRGQQVTLRCSSQSGHNTVSWYQQALGQGPQFIFQYYREEENGRGNFPPRFSGLQFPNYSSELNVNALELDDSALYLCASSLGAGGTGELFFGEGSRLTVL.

CDR3 amino acids: CASSRGGGNQPQHF. The CDR3 DNA reads as TGTGCCAGCAGTCGGGGAGGGGGCAATCAGCCCCAGCATTTT. This chain connects TRBV28 to TRBJ1-5, with D possibly TRBD1 on 5 matching bases. The V end was cut by 5 bases, the J end by 2 bases, with 10 bases between. Germline assignment: CDR1 MDHEN and CDR2 SYDVKM. This CDR3 spans 14 amino acids.

This clone was counted between two and nine times. The J gene is TRBJ1-4, the V gene TRBV6-5, with D perhaps matching TRBD1 (6 bases). This CDR3 comprises 14 residues. In germline, CDR1 is MNHEY, CDR2 SVGAGI. V gave up 7 bases and J gave up 10 bases, with 19 bases separating them. This chain's CDR3 is CASILSPEGGKLFF. In nucleotides, the CDR3 is TGTGCCAGCATCTTATCCCCGGAAGGGGGAAAACTGTTTTTT.

The chain joins TRBV30 to TRBJ2-2, with D perhaps matching TRBD2 (6 bases). V lost 5 bases and J 6 bases, leaving 13 bases between the germline ends. This CDR3 is 13 amino acids long. Germline V lookup: CDR1 GTSNPN, CDR2 SVGIG (reference sequence). The CDR3: CAWGGLLAGELFF. The CDR3, as DNA: TGTGCCTGGGGGGGGTTACTGGCCGGGGAGCTGTTTTTT.

This clone has only one observation. The chain combines TRBV6-6 with TRBJ2-5, with a possible D match to TRBD1 (6 bases). V was pared by 2 bases and J by 7 bases, with 11 bases between. Germline values: CDR1 MNHNY, CDR2 SVGAGI (reference sequence). This CDR3 comprises 13 residues. The CDR3: CASSYAQGVTQYF. The CDR3 nucleotides read TGTGCCAGCAGTTACGCACAGGGAGTGACCCAGTACTTC.

This clone was seen a single time. The gene calls are TRBV7-2 and TRBJ1-2; D not certain. Germline V gene lookup returns CDR1 SGHTA and CDR2 FQGNSA. This CDR3 contains 14 residues. Trimming shortened V by 4 bases and J by 3 bases, and 12 bases separated the two germline ends. Here the CDR3 reads CASSSRLGDYGYTF. The CDR3 DNA follows: TGTGCCAGCAGCTCCCGCCTGGGAGACTATGGCTACACCTTC.

V is TRBV29-1 and J is TRBJ2-1, with D tentatively TRBD1 (5 bases). Germline CDR1 and CDR2: SQVTM and ANQGSEA. With 3 bases removed from V and 7 bases from J, the gap between germline ends came to 31 bases. The CDR3 consists of 19 residues. The CDR3 bases are TGCAGCGTTGATTCCCGGAACAAGGGGATCCTATATGAGCTGAATGAGCAGTTCTTC. Translated: CSVDSRNKGILYELNEQFF.

This clone was seen once. V gene TRBV30 combines with J gene TRBJ1-5; no definite D call. V lost 2 bases and J 2 bases, leaving 13 bases between the germline ends. The CDR3 has 15 residues. Germline V CDR1 and CDR2: GTSNPN, SVGIG (reference sequence). The CDR3 DNA is TGTGCCTGGAGTTCCGGAGCTGGTCGCAATCAGCCCCAGCATTTT. This gives the protein CAWSSGAGRNQPQHF.

The chain couples TRBV7-7 to TRBJ1-1, with D perhaps matching TRBD1 (6 bases). Germline values: CDR1 SSHAT, CDR2 FNYEAQ (reference sequence). The CDR3 totals 13 residues. Trimming cost V 6 bases and J 1 base, with 9 bases left between them. The CDR3 coding sequence is TGTGCCAGCAGTCGGACAGCGAACACTGAAGCTTTCTTT. This codes for CASSRTANTEAFF.

This sequence joins TRBV6-1 and TRBJ1-2; D is possibly TRBD1 (6 bases). CDR1 and CDR2 (germline): MNHNS, SASEGT. The length of the CDR3 is 13 residues. V lost 6 bases and J 8 bases, leaving 16 bases between the germline ends. The CDR3 here is CASRVGGGRGYTF. The CDR3 nucleotides are TGTGCCAGCAGGGTAGGGGGGGGGCGCGGCTACACCTTC.

The chain links TRBV2 to TRBJ2-5; maybe TRBD2 (6 bases). V was pared by 4 bases and J by 5 bases, with 17 bases between. This CDR3 has 15 residues. Germline loops: CDR1 SNHLY, CDR2 FYNNEI. CDR3 loop: CASSVSRIGGETQYF. The CDR3 nucleotides are TGTGCCAGCAGTGTCAGTAGGATTGGGGGGGAGACCCAGTACTTC.